This TCR beta chain stems from a study of kidney transplant recipient with SARS-CoV-2 infection. MiXCR was run by TCRdb on the reads, yielding one entry per CDR3 protein. The sample lists fewer than 250,000 distinct CDR3 sequences, roughly 26% occurring once. This CDR3 is 13 amino acids long. Germline V gives CDR1 MDHEN, CDR2 SYDVKM. With 6 bases removed from V and 6 bases from J, the gap between germline ends came to 12 bases. This clonotype was detected many times. This TCR was recovered from a male patient between 25 and 40 years old who had COVID-19 and was a kidney transplant recipient. A subset of T cells may come from the graft donor. The chain couples TRBV28 to TRBJ1-5, with a possible D match to TRBD1 (6 bases). The sample consisted of a blood sample, taken at baseline and on day 111 from a kidney transplant recipient. For the CDR3, the DNA is TGTGCCAGCAGAGGACAGAACCCTCAGCCCCAGCATTTT. It is translated as CASRGQNPQPQHF.